These 21 T cell receptor beta chains share one sample of origin, sequenced in a study of regulatory T cells in long-lasting Graves disease. Library construction for TCR beta used iRepertoire HTBI primers and Arm-PCR of CDR3 regions. MiXCR was run by TCRdb on the multiplex PCR reads, yielding one entry per CDR3 protein. The sample contains approximately 440,000 distinct CDR3 sequences, about a quarter of which appear only once. Described time point: persistent/refractory GD, antithyroid drugs over 5 years with positive TRAb. Extracted RNA from PBMCs served as the source of the TCR library. The source material was peripheral blood mononuclear cells (PBMCs), sampled when the disease was refractory, from a patient treated with antithyroid drugs. The receptors originated from a female donor with Graves disease.

The rearrangement uses TRBV20-1 and TRBJ1-6; D is undetermined. This CDR3 spans 14 amino acids. Trimming removed 1 base from V and 7 bases from J, with 11 bases in between. CDR1 is DFQATT, CDR2 SNEGSKA, per germline (reference sequence). This chain's CDR3 is CSARVVGPNSPLHF. DNA of the CDR3: TGCAGTGCTAGAGTTGTTGGGCCAAATTCACCCCTCCACTTT.

There are many counts of this clonotype. The rearrangement joins TRBV2 to TRBJ2-5; D is uncertain. Germline CDR1 is SNHLY and CDR2 is FYNNEI. Trimming cost V 2 bases and J 3 bases, with 16 bases left between them. This CDR3 is 16 amino acids long. The CDR3 spells CASSEWRQTYEETQYF. DNA for the CDR3: TGTGCCAGCAGTGAATGGCGGCAGACGTATGAAGAGACCCAGTACTTC.

This clonotype was counted a few times. The chain couples TRBV29-1 to TRBJ1-5; tentative D call: TRBD1 (5 bases). V lost 5 bases, J lost 4 bases, and 12 bases lay in between. CDR3 length equals 13 residues. Germline loops: CDR1 SQVTM, CDR2 ANQGSEA. The DNA of the CDR3 is TGCAGCGTTACCCAGGGCACGAATCAGCCCCAGCATTTT. It translates to CSVTQGTNQPQHF.

This clonotype was seen at least ten times. The J gene is TRBJ1-2, the V gene TRBV2; D gene ambiguous. The V end lost 3 bases, the J end lost 4 bases, and 12 bases lay between the germline ends. This CDR3 region has 14 residues. Germline values: CDR1 SNHLY, CDR2 FYNNEI. The CDR3 DNA sequence: TGTGCCAGCAGTGATTCTGGGGAAAGCTATGGCTACACCTTC. Amino acid sequence: CASSDSGESYGYTF.

This clonotype occurred a few times. V and J are TRBV29-1 and TRBJ2-5; 8 bases map to TRBD1. Per germline, CDR1 SQVTM and CDR2 ANQGSEA. This CDR3 has 13 residues. The ends lost 7 bases at V and 4 bases at J; junction bases unmatched: 8. The CDR3 nucleotides are TGCAGCGCGGACGACAGGGGCGTAGAGACCCAGTACTTC. It codes for CSADDRGVETQYF.

At least ten counts were recorded for this clonotype. V usage is TRBV28 and J usage is TRBJ1-2; D gene ambiguous. V was cut by 6 bases and J by 8 bases, with 10 bases left in between. The germline V gene has CDR1 MDHEN and CDR2 SYDVKM. This CDR3 comprises 11 residues. CDR3 sequence (DNA): TGTGCCAGCAGGGGGTCGCGGGGCTACACCTTC. Its protein is CASRGSRGYTF.

The gene calls are TRBV15 and TRBJ1-4; 10 positions agree with TRBD1. CDR1 and CDR2 (germline): LNHNV, YYDKDF (reference sequence). The trim removed 2 bases at V and 10 bases at J, leaving 7 bases unmatched. This CDR3 has 15 amino acids. CDR3 sequence reads: CATSRQTGGSGKLFF. In DNA, the CDR3 is TGTGCCACCAGCAGACAGACAGGGGGCTCAGGAAAACTGTTTTTT.

This clonotype was recorded many times. The chain employs TRBV30 and TRBJ2-1, with D possibly matching TRBD2 (6 bases). Trimming pared 3 bases from V and 4 bases from J, leaving 10 bases between. The CDR3 is 13 residues long. The germline V gene encodes CDR1 GTSNPN and CDR2 SVGIG (reference sequence). The CDR3 bases are TGTGCCTGGAGGCCCGGACTATACAATGAGCAGTTCTTC. It specifies CAWRPGLYNEQFF.

The CDR3 DNA follows: TGTGCCAGCAGCAAGGAGGGTGTTGGGAGTGGCTACACCTTC. Its protein is CASSKEGVGSGYTF. The chain combines TRBV7-9 with TRBJ1-2; D unclear. V lost 5 bases, J lost 7 bases, and 17 bases lay in between. The CDR3 loop spans 14 amino acids. Germline CDR1 is SEHNR and CDR2 is FQNEAQ (reference sequence).

The chain couples TRBV5-8 to TRBJ1-5; D is unclear. The CDR3 is made up of 15 amino acids. CDR1 is SGHTS, CDR2 YDEGEE, per germline. The V and J ends lost 4 bases and 2 bases respectively, with 13 bases between them. The CDR3 sequence: CASSHLGRGNQPQHF. CDR3 DNA: TGTGCCAGCAGCCATCTCGGACGGGGCAATCAGCCCCAGCATTTT.

In its sample, this clonotype was seen many times. The V call is TRBV7-2, the J call TRBJ2-5; D possibly uses TRBD1 or TRBD2 (6 bases each). The CDR3 has 16 residues. Germline assignment: CDR1 SGHTA and CDR2 FQGNSA. Trimming took off 2 bases at V and 4 bases at J, with 17 bases between the two ends. The CDR3 region is CASSLRVTGGRETQYF. CDR3 nucleotides: TGTGCCAGCAGCTTAAGAGTTACCGGGGGCCGAGAGACCCAGTACTTC.

The chain joins TRBV19 to TRBJ2-2, with a tentative D call TRBD1 (6 bases). From germline, CDR1 is LNHDA and CDR2 SQIVND (reference sequence). The CDR3 is 16 amino acids. V lost 6 bases to trimming and J lost 3 bases, with 17 bases between them. The CDR3 sequence is CASSKGLQGYTGELFF. CDR3 DNA: TGTGCCAGTAGCAAAGGTCTACAGGGATACACCGGGGAGCTGTTTTTT.

This clonotype was seen only a few times. The chain has TRBV28 and TRBJ2-2; 7 bases map to TRBD1. Unmatched junction bases numbered 8, after V lost 6 bases and J lost 1 base. From germline, CDR1 is MDHEN and CDR2 SYDVKM. CDR3 length equals 16 residues. The CDR3 loop reads CASSEQGSGNTGELFF. As DNA, the CDR3 is TGTGCCAGCAGCGAACAGGGGAGCGGGAACACCGGGGAGCTGTTTTTT.

The chain links TRBV30 to TRBJ1-2; D not resolved. There are 12 residues in the CDR3. V was trimmed by 2 bases and J by 8 bases, leaving 12 bases between them. Germline V gives CDR1 GTSNPN, CDR2 SVGIG (reference sequence). DNA for the CDR3: TGTGCCTGGAGTCCACATGGGGAGGGCTACACCTTC. Protein: CAWSPHGEGYTF.

This clonotype was detected many times. This rearrangement joins TRBV7-2 to TRBJ2-7, with 10 bases fitting TRBD2. In germline, CDR1 is SGHTA, CDR2 FQGNSA. CDR3 length: 15 amino acids. The trim removed 3 bases at V and 4 bases at J, leaving 6 bases unmatched. CDR3 region: CASSFPGLAVYEQYF. The CDR3 nucleotides are TGTGCCAGCAGCTTTCCAGGACTAGCGGTGTACGAGCAGTACTTC.

The V and J genes are TRBV29-1 and TRBJ1-1, with D hard to call. The CDR3 covers 12 residues. Germline-derived CDR1 and CDR2 are SQVTM and ANQGSEA. Trimming stripped 3 bases from V and 4 bases from J, with 9 bases between. The CDR3 DNA reads TGCAGCGTTGACCCCACTGCCACTGAAGCTTTCTTT. Translation: CSVDPTATEAFF.

The CDR3 reads CASSLGDRIYPGNTIYF. The CDR3 coding sequence is TGCGCCAGCAGCTTGGGCGACAGGATCTATCCTGGAAACACCATATATTTT. The chain recombines TRBV5-1 with TRBJ1-3, with D tentatively TRBD1 (6 bases). Trimming cost V 0 bases and J 2 bases, with 15 bases left between them. The germline V gene encodes CDR1 SGHRS and CDR2 YFSETQ. The CDR3 consists of 17 residues.

The rearrangement joins TRBV19 to TRBJ2-7; D perhaps matches TRBD2 (5 bases). CDR1 is LNHDA and CDR2 is SQIVND in the germline V gene (reference sequence). The CDR3 is 11 amino acids. With 6 bases removed from V and 8 bases from J, the gap between germline ends came to 11 bases. The CDR3 DNA follows: TGTGCCAGTAGATACGAGGGTCAGCAGTACTTC. Residues: CASRYEGQQYF. Variable domain in full (rest from reference TRBV19 and TRBJ2-7): DGGITQSPKYLFRKEGQNVTLSCEQNLNHDAMYWYRQDPGQGLRLIYYSQIVNDFQKGDIAEGYSVSREKKESFPLTVTSAQKNPTAFYLCASRYEGQQYFGPGTRLTVT.

This clonotype was detected many times. The chain employs TRBV5-1 and TRBJ2-7; D tentatively reads TRBD1 or TRBD2 (5 bases each). Germline V gene sequence: CDR1 SGHRS, CDR2 YFSETQ. V was pared by 4 bases and J by 4 bases, with 12 bases between. The CDR3 is 13 residues long. This chain's CDR3 is CASSGTEGYEQYF. CDR3 DNA sequence: TGCGCCAGCAGCGGGACCGAGGGTTACGAGCAGTACTTC.

This clonotype was seen a few times. The chain joins TRBV30 to TRBJ1-4, with D unresolved. Deletions cut 1 base from V and 5 bases from J, with 5 bases between. The CDR3 has 12 residues. The germline V gene encodes CDR1 GTSNPN and CDR2 SVGIG (reference sequence). Here the CDR3 reads CAWSEGNEKLFF. DNA for the CDR3: TGTGCCTGGAGTGAGGGAAATGAAAAACTGTTTTTT.

This clonotype turned up a few times. The CDR3 region has the DNA TGTGCCAGCAGCTTAGATAAAGGGGGCGCGAGGGGCTACACCTTC. This translates into CASSLDKGGARGYTF. This chain joins TRBV7-2 and TRBJ1-2, with 7 bases that match TRBD1. The CDR3 is made up of 15 amino acids. With V trimmed by 1 base and J by 8 bases, 10 bases remained unmatched. Germline loops: CDR1 SGHTA, CDR2 FQGNSA. Variable domain in full (rest from reference TRBV7-2 and TRBJ1-2): GAGVSQSPSNKVTEKGKDVELRCDPISGHTALYWYRQSLGQGLEFLIYFQGNSAPDKSGLPSDRFSAERTGGSVSTLTIQRTQQEDSAVYLCASSLDKGGARGYTFGSGTRLTVV.